The entry below describes one T cell receptor beta chain. This entry comes from a study of T cell changes during pregnancy in multiple sclerosis. The protocol was immunoSEQ multiplex PCR, while the TCRdb copy is restricted to in-frame clones and leaves out a portion. The table has fewer than 95,000 clones, about 93% seen once. Per the germline V gene, CDR1 is SEHNR and CDR2 is FQNEAQ (reference sequence). The CDR3 runs to 14 residues. V was pared by 6 bases and J by 0 bases, with 9 bases between. The clonotype comes from a female donor in good health, enrolled as a control in a pregnancy study. This material consisted of peripheral blood, taken in the first trimester of pregnancy. The chain carries TRBV7-9 and TRBJ1-3; no clear D. CDR3 DNA: TGTGCCAGCAGTTCCCCGAGCTCTGGAAACACCATATATTTT. Amino acids: CASSSPSSGNTIYF.